This T cell receptor (beta chain) emerged from a study of T cells in Graves' hyperthyroidism and ophthalmopathy. Many counts were recorded for this clonotype. Amplification of TCR beta CDR3 regions was performed using RNA transcripts as template. First-round RT-PCR of the TCR CDR3 relied on the HTBI primer set. Each CDR3 protein gets one entry after TCRdb re-called the multiplex PCR reads with MiXCR. The sample has approximately 610,000 distinct CDR3 sequences, about 15% seen once. The sample comprised blood. This TCR derives from a middle-aged woman with Graves' ophthalmopathy.

CDR3 sequence reads: CAISESPQGHEQYF. The CDR3 DNA follows: TGTGCCATCAGTGAGTCACCCCAGGGCCACGAGCAGTACTTC. The chain links TRBV10-3 to TRBJ2-7; perhaps TRBD1 as D (5 bases). The CDR3 length is 14 residues. V lost 0 bases, J lost 5 bases, and 11 bases lay in between. The V gene's germline CDR1 is ENHRY and CDR2 SYGVKD.